This T cell receptor (beta chain) was documented in a study of blood T cell repertoires in COVID-19. Whole-study context: Nucleic acid was either cDNA or gDNA, and it came from T cells, B-cell-depleted T cells, or PBMCs.

Original processing notes: For nucleated cells, counts were estimated from reference gene primer amplification. Assay: immunoSEQ multiplex PCR; the TCRdb copy retains only in-frame clones and omits some. For V, J and clone size, that table is used; D and trimming come from the DNA. The data contain hundreds of thousands of clones, 86% of them seen just once; the ten biggest clones take up approximately 3.1%. The CDR3 has 16 amino acids. Germline lookup yields CDR1 LNHDA and CDR2 SQIVND (reference sequence). The J segment lost 4 bases and the V segment lost 4 bases, leaving 7 bases of the junction unmatched. Individuals aged about 18 to 100 years were recruited from about two dozen US areas. Donors were grouped by their self-reported clinical history.

The gene calls are TRBV19 and TRBJ2-3; 11 bases align to TRBD2. The sequence came from a woman aged 45-60 years in a cohort exposed to, infected with or recovered from COVID-19 (not recorded which). What was sequenced was PBMCs or T cells enriched from blood (not recorded which). As DNA, the CDR3 is TGTGCCAGTAGTAGGCGGCTAGCGGGGGGCGCAGATACGCAGTATTTT. It codes for CASSRRLAGGADTQYF. Combining the CDR3 with reference TRBV19 and TRBJ2-3 gives the whole variable domain DGGITQSPKYLFRKEGQNVTLSCEQNLNHDAMYWYRQDPGQGLRLIYYSQIVNDFQKGDIAEGYSVSREKKESFPLTVTSAQKNPTAFYLCASSRRLAGGADTQYFGPGTRLTVL.